This passage covers 32 T cell receptor beta chains from one sample sequenced in a study of cytomegalovirus exposure and HLA in healthy donors. The PCR ran on 60 Vbeta and 13 Jbeta primers. Using immunoSEQ multiplex PCR, the repertoire was profiled, and TCRdb retains in-frame clones only, with some absent. The sample has 100,000 or so clones; just under 80% are singletons. Material for sequencing was PBMCs. Source of these receptors: a man aged 25 to 40 in good health and CMV-seronegative.

The chain recombines TRBV9 with TRBJ2-1; weak D call: TRBD2 (5 bases). V lost 0 bases and J 2 bases, leaving 15 bases between the germline ends. CDR1 and CDR2 (germline): SGDLS, YYNGEE. The CDR3 contains 17 residues. The CDR3 sequence is CASSVVGSAEAYNEQFF. CDR3 nucleotide sequence: TGTGCCAGCAGCGTAGTCGGTTCAGCGGAGGCCTACAATGAGCAGTTCTTC.

The chain uses TRBV9 and TRBJ1-2; tentative D call: TRBD1 (6 bases). Germline V lookup: CDR1 SGDLS, CDR2 YYNGEE. Trimming removed 0 bases from V and 3 bases from J, with 12 bases in between. This CDR3 comprises 15 residues. The DNA for the CDR3 is TGTGCCAGCAGCGTAGTTCAGGGGAGCGACTATGGCTACACCTTC. This gives the protein CASSVVQGSDYGYTF.

This chain connects TRBV25-1 to TRBJ2-1; TRBD2 matches at 8 bases. CDR3 size: 17 residues. The trim removed 4 bases at V and 0 bases at J, leaving 8 bases unmatched. The germline V gene has CDR1 MGHDK and CDR2 SYGVNS. CDR3 sequence reads: CASSAGTRATSYNEQFF. The CDR3 region has the DNA TGTGCCAGCAGTGCAGGGACTAGAGCTACCTCCTACAATGAGCAGTTCTTC. The full variable domain, completed using reference TRBV25-1 and TRBJ2-1, is EADIYQTPRYLVIGTGKKITLECSQTMGHDKMYWYQQDPGMELHLIHYSYGVNSTEKGDLSSESTVSRIRTEHFPLTLESARPSHTSQYLCASSAGTRATSYNEQFFGPGTRLTVL.

In this sample, this clone turned up a few times. The J gene is TRBJ1-1, the V gene TRBV28, with TRBD1 matching 8 bases. This CDR3 spans 18 amino acids. Trimming at V came to 5 bases and at J to 8 bases, leaving 22 bases not matched to a gene. In germline, CDR1 is MDHEN, CDR2 SYDVKM. Written as DNA, the CDR3 is TGTGCCAGCAGTCCTCTCCTCGACAGGGGCGCCCACACTTGGGAAGCTTTCTTT. Protein: CASSPLLDRGAHTWEAFF.

The chain links TRBV9 to TRBJ1-1; 7 bases match TRBD1. The CDR3 length is 17 residues. The J segment lost 1 base and the V segment lost 2 bases, leaving 11 bases of the junction unmatched. Germline assignment: CDR1 SGDLS and CDR2 YYNGEE. CDR3 loop: CASSVRGGDGGNTEAFF. In DNA form, the CDR3 reads TGTGCCAGCAGCGTGAGAGGGGGCGACGGCGGGAACACTGAAGCTTTCTTT.

The V and J genes are TRBV4-3 and TRBJ1-2, with a possible D match to TRBD1 (6 bases). Germline loops: CDR1 LGHNA, CDR2 YSLEER. This CDR3 has 15 residues. V was pared by 3 bases and J by 6 bases, with 17 bases between. Written as DNA, the CDR3 is TGCGCCAGCAGCCAGGCCCTGGACAGTTGGGATGGCTACACCTTC. Protein: CASSQALDSWDGYTF.

This clone was picked up one time. For the CDR3, the DNA is TGTGCCAGCAGTCTGACAGAAACCTACGAGCAGTACTTC. This codes for CASSLTETYEQYF. The chain joins TRBV2 to TRBJ2-7; possible D gene TRBD1, 5 bases. Germline assignment: CDR1 SNHLY and CDR2 FYNNEI. The CDR3 runs to 13 residues. With 5 bases removed from V and 2 bases from J, the gap between germline ends came to 10 bases.

The sample holds a few counts of this clone. The chain is built from TRBV29-1 and TRBJ2-2, with 7 bases matching TRBD2. Per the germline V gene, CDR1 is SQVTM and CDR2 is ANQGSEA. This CDR3 is built from 16 residues. The V gene end was trimmed by 3 bases and the J gene end by 6 bases; junction bases not matched to a gene: 13. CDR3 DNA: TGCAGCGTTGAGGGATCGGCGGGAGTCCGCCCCGGGGAGCTGTTTTTT. Amino acids: CSVEGSAGVRPGELFF.

DNA of the CDR3: TGTGCCAGCAGCTTCCAAGTACTACAAGAGACCCAGTACTTC. Its translation: CASSFQVLQETQYF. The J gene is TRBJ2-5, the V gene TRBV7-9; D remains unclear. The CDR3 runs to 14 residues. V was clipped by 3 bases and J by 2 bases, with 10 bases between them. In germline, CDR1 is SEHNR, CDR2 FQNEAQ (reference sequence).

The chain couples TRBV19 to TRBJ2-3; TRBD1 agrees at 7 bases. The J segment lost 5 bases and the V segment lost 11 bases, leaving 4 bases of the junction unmatched. The CDR3 runs to 11 residues. The germline gives CDR1 LNHDA, CDR2 SQIVND (reference sequence). For the CDR3, the DNA is TGTGCCGCAGGGGGTAGAGATACGCAGTATTTT. Amino acid sequence: CAAGGRDTQYF.

J is TRBJ1-2 and V is TRBV11-2, with 9 bases lining up with TRBD1. Germline CDR1 reads SGHAT; CDR2 reads FQNNGV. V shed 1 base, J shed 10 bases, and the junction held 4 bases outside the gene matches. This CDR3 has 13 amino acids. Written as DNA, the CDR3 is TGTGCCAGCAGCTTAGGACAGGGGGGATACTACACCTTC. Translated: CASSLGQGGYYTF.

The V gene is TRBV10-3, the J gene TRBJ1-6; possible D gene TRBD1, 6 bases. The V and J ends lost 6 bases and 5 bases respectively, with 17 bases between them. This CDR3 has 16 residues. CDR1 is ENHRY and CDR2 is SYGVKD in the germline V gene. CDR3 bases: TGTGCCATCAGCCTGGTCCCGGGACAAAATAATTCACCCCTCCACTTT. Amino acid sequence: CAISLVPGQNNSPLHF.

The chain joins TRBV19 to TRBJ1-1; D uncertain. The CDR3 is 15 residues long. In germline, CDR1 is LNHDA, CDR2 SQIVND (reference sequence). The germline V and J ends were trimmed by 0 bases and 2 bases, with 10 bases remaining between them. CDR3 sequence reads: CASSIDGGRNTEAFF. The CDR3 nucleotides are TGTGCCAGTAGTATAGATGGAGGGAGAAACACTGAAGCTTTCTTT.

The CDR3 region is CAWRAGQGVNTEAFF. CDR3 nucleotide sequence: TGTGCCTGGAGGGCCGGACAGGGGGTCAACACTGAAGCTTTCTTT. The chain couples TRBV30 to TRBJ1-1; 10 nucleotides agree with TRBD1. With V trimmed by 3 bases and J by 2 bases, 6 bases remained unmatched. The germline V gene encodes CDR1 GTSNPN and CDR2 SVGIG (reference sequence). CDR3 size: 15 residues. The whole variable domain, filled in from reference TRBV30 and TRBJ1-1, reads SQTIHQWPATLVQPVGSPLSLECTVEGTSNPNLYWYRQAAGRGLQLLFYSVGIGQISSEVPQNLSASRPQDRQFILSSKKLLLSDSGFYLCAWRAGQGVNTEAFFGQGTRLTVV.

In this sample, this clone turned up a few times. This chain uses TRBV11-3 with TRBJ2-3; TRBD2 aligns across 7 bases. Germline assignment: CDR1 SGHNT and CDR2 YENEEA. The CDR3 is made up of 13 amino acids. CDR3 in DNA: TGTGCTTCGGGGCGGGGGACCACAGATACGCAGTATTTT. Its protein is CASGRGTTDTQYF. The whole variable domain, remainder taken from reference TRBV11-3 and TRBJ2-3, is EAGVVQSPRYKIIEKKQPVAFWCNPISGHNTLYWYLQNLGQGPELLIRYENEEAVDDSQLPKDRFSAERLKGVDSTLKIQPAELGDSAVYLCASGRGTTDTQYFGPGTRLTVL.

V is TRBV4-3 and J is TRBJ2-5; 11 bases fit TRBD2. V was clipped by 0 bases and J by 4 bases; unmatched bases: 10. This CDR3 contains 18 residues. Per germline, CDR1 LGHNA and CDR2 YSLEER. This CDR3 reads CASSQDPVAGGPGETQYF. CDR3 coding DNA: TGCGCCAGCAGCCAAGATCCCGTAGCGGGAGGGCCAGGAGAGACCCAGTACTTC.

The chain combines TRBV6-5 with TRBJ1-5; D is possibly TRBD1 (6 bases). The CDR3 has 14 residues. V gave up 4 bases and J gave up 2 bases, with 9 bases separating them. CDR1 MNHEY and CDR2 SVGAGI come from the germline V gene. CDR3 bases: TGTGCCAGCAGTTTCAGGGGCGGCAATCAGCCCCAGCATTTT. Translation gives CASSFRGGNQPQHF.

The rearrangement uses TRBV18 and TRBJ2-1; D gene uncertain. The germline V and J ends were trimmed by 0 bases and 7 bases, with 13 bases remaining between them. This CDR3 is built from 15 residues. The V gene's germline CDR1 is KGHSH and CDR2 LQKENI. DNA of the CDR3: TGTGCCAGCTCACCACCTCTCCAGGTAACGAATGAGCAGTTCTTC. Its translation is CASSPPLQVTNEQFF. The full variable domain, with the rest looked up from reference TRBV18 and TRBJ2-1, is NAGVMQNPRHLVRRRGQEARLRCSPMKGHSHVYWYRQLPEEGLKFMVYLQKENIIDESGMPKERFSAEFPKEGPSILRIQQVVRGDSAAYFCASSPPLQVTNEQFFGPGTRLTVL.

This chain joins TRBV6-6 and TRBJ2-7, with TRBD2 identical over 12 bases. CDR1 is MNHNY, CDR2 SVGAGI, per germline (reference sequence). Germline trimming cut 3 bases from V and 4 bases from J; bases unmatched to any gene: 4. CDR3 length: 15 residues. The CDR3 DNA reads as TGTGCCAGCAGTTATTGGACTAGCGGGGAATACGAGCAGTACTTC. Encoded protein: CASSYWTSGEYEQYF.

This chain links TRBV5-1 with TRBJ2-2; no firm D call. Trimming took off 2 bases at V and 6 bases at J, with 5 bases between the two ends. The CDR3 sequence is 12 residues long. The germline gives CDR1 SGHRS, CDR2 YFSETQ. The CDR3 spells CASSFSAGELFF. CDR3 in DNA: TGCGCCAGCAGCTTTTCCGCCGGGGAGCTGTTTTTT.

This chain connects TRBV11-2 to TRBJ1-1; D ambiguous. This CDR3 has 16 residues. The V end was cut by 4 bases, the J end by 1 base, with 16 bases between. CDR1 and CDR2 (germline): SGHAT, FQNNGV. The CDR3 sequence: CASSSYLQEANTEAFF. In DNA, the CDR3 is TGTGCCAGCAGCTCGTACCTTCAGGAGGCGAACACTGAAGCTTTCTTT.

The chain joins TRBV27 to TRBJ1-1; weak D call: TRBD1 (6 bases). The germline V gene encodes CDR1 MNHEY and CDR2 SMNVEV (reference sequence). The CDR3 covers 13 residues. V dropped 0 bases and J dropped 4 bases, with 6 bases sitting between them. DNA of the CDR3: TGTGCCAGCAGTTTATCAGGGGGCACTGAAGCTTTCTTT. This sequence encodes CASSLSGGTEAFF.

V gene TRBV27 combines with J gene TRBJ1-2; the D gene is possibly TRBD1 (5 bases). This CDR3 has 12 residues. V lost 0 bases and J 14 bases, leaving 13 bases between the germline ends. The germline gives CDR1 MNHEY, CDR2 SMNVEV (reference sequence). The CDR3 here is CASSLSGGARTF. The CDR3 DNA is TGTGCCAGCAGTTTATCAGGAGGGGCGCGGACCTTC.

The chain recombines TRBV9 with TRBJ2-3; 8 nucleotides match TRBD2. CDR1 and CDR2 from the germline V gene are SGDLS and YYNGEE. Germline trimming cut 4 bases from V and 3 bases from J; bases unmatched to any gene: 7. The CDR3 covers 15 residues. The CDR3 reads CASSSYRGGTDTQYF. The CDR3 DNA reads as TGTGCCAGCAGCTCTTACCGGGGGGGAACAGATACGCAGTATTTT.

This clone was found a few times. The CDR3 region has the DNA TGTGCCACCAGCAGAGAGGAGGGGGGCCGGGGGGGGCAGGAAGGATCGCAGTATTTT. The encoded protein is CATSREEGGRGGQEGSQYF. V usage is TRBV15 and J usage is TRBJ2-3, with 8 bases identical to TRBD2. The CDR3 totals 19 residues. Germline CDR1 reads LNHNV; CDR2 reads YYDKDF (reference sequence). Losses at the gene ends were 0 bases for V and 10 bases for J; bases not matched to a gene: 21.

The V call is TRBV2, the J call TRBJ2-3, with TRBD1 identical over 10 bases. The CDR3 totals 14 residues. Germline assignment: CDR1 SNHLY and CDR2 FYNNEI. With V trimmed by 6 bases and J by 4 bases, 4 bases remained unmatched. The CDR3 DNA is TGTGCCAGCAGAGACAGGGGGCCGTCAGATACGCAGTATTTT. This gives the protein CASRDRGPSDTQYF.

The chain carries TRBV6-6 and TRBJ2-2; 9 nucleotides agree with TRBD1. The J segment lost 6 bases and the V segment lost 4 bases, leaving 9 bases of the junction unmatched. The length of the CDR3 is 16 residues. Germline assignment: CDR1 MNHNY and CDR2 SVGAGI (reference sequence). The CDR3 bases are TGTGCCAGCAGTTCCCTGGACAGGGGAGGGGCCGGGGAGCTGTTTTTT. Translated, it gives CASSSLDRGGAGELFF.

The J gene is TRBJ2-1, the V gene TRBV10-1; D uncertain. Trimming cost V 4 bases and J 9 bases, with 13 bases left between them. The CDR3 runs 13 residues. CDR1 and CDR2 from the germline V gene are WNHNN and SYGVQD (reference sequence). DNA for the CDR3: TGCGCCAGCAGTGGGGCTTCAATGGGTGAGCAGTTCTTC. It specifies CASSGASMGEQFF.

CDR3 sequence (DNA): TGTGCCAGCAGCGTCTCCGGACAGGGGGCCAACGAGCAGTACTTC. Its protein is CASSVSGQGANEQYF. The V and J genes are TRBV9 and TRBJ2-7; 11 nucleotides align to TRBD1. The ends lost 2 bases at V and 5 bases at J; junction bases unmatched: 6. Germline assignment: CDR1 SGDLS and CDR2 YYNGEE. CDR3 length: 15 residues.

This clone occurred a few times. The rearrangement joins TRBV2 to TRBJ1-3; the match to TRBD1 covers 7 bases. Germline-derived CDR1 and CDR2 are SNHLY and FYNNEI. The CDR3 spans 13 residues. J lost 4 bases, V lost 6 bases, and 3 bases had no gene match. CDR3 sequence reads: CASRGTAGNTIYF. The DNA of the CDR3 is TGTGCCAGCAGGGGGACAGCGGGAAACACCATATATTTT.

DNA for the CDR3: TGCGCCAGCAGCCTGCAGGGGTCCTCCGGGGAGCTGTTTTTT. Translation gives CASSLQGSSGELFF. The rearrangement joins TRBV5-1 to TRBJ2-2, with a tentative D call TRBD1 (6 bases). V lost 4 bases and J 6 bases, leaving 13 bases between the germline ends. Germline V gives CDR1 SGHRS, CDR2 YFSETQ. This CDR3 has 14 amino acids.

This clone appeared once. The identical CDR3 is also encoded by other nucleotide sequences in the sample. The rearrangement joins TRBV27 to TRBJ2-7; 10 bases agree with TRBD2. V dropped 0 bases and J dropped 3; count of bases not matched to a gene: 2. The CDR3 length is 15 residues. Germline lookup yields CDR1 MNHEY and CDR2 SMNVEV (reference sequence). Here the CDR3 DNA reads TGTGCCAGCAGTTTATCTGTAGCGGGGGGCTACGAGCAGTACTTC. Protein: CASSLSVAGGYEQYF.